This T cell receptor (beta chain) was profiled in a study of cytomegalovirus exposure and HLA in healthy donors. The study, taken as a whole, reports: Later on, an analysis found that several of the most significant clusters appeared to be linked to common viral pathogens, which included parvovirus B19. Further analysis, carried out later, found HLA-associated TCR beta chains more clonally expanded than equally common other chains.

Among the donors, all were healthy bone marrow donors. Primers: 60 Vbeta forward and 13 Jbeta reverse. Sequencing used immunoSEQ multiplex PCR; TCRdb keeps in-frame clones, though not all of them. The sample consists of some 150,000 clones, 87% of them appearing once. The V and J ends lost 1 base and 4 bases, in that order; junction bases with no gene match: 11. The CDR3 spans 18 residues. Germline V gene lookup returns CDR1 MGHDK and CDR2 SYGVNS. A word on this clone: Its specificity is unknown.

What was sequenced was PBMCs. The TCR was taken from a woman aged 25 to 39 in good health and CMV-seronegative. The chain uses TRBV25-1 and TRBJ2-3; 10 bases line up with TRBD2. CDR3 bases: TGTGCCAGCAGTGAATTAGGCGGTAGCGGGGGGTTTGCAGATACGCAGTATTTT. It encodes CASSELGGSGGFADTQYF.